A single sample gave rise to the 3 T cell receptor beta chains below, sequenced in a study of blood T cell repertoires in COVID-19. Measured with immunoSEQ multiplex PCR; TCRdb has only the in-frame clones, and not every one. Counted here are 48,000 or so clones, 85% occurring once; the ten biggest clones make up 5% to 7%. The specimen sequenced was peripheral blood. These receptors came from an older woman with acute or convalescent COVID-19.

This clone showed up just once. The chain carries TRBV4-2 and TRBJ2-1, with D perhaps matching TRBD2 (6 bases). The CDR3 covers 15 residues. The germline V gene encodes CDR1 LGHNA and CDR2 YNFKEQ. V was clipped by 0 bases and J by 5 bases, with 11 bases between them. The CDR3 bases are TGTGCCAGCAGCCAAGATTGGGACTTAGACAATGAGCAGTTCTTC. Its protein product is CASSQDWDLDNEQFF.

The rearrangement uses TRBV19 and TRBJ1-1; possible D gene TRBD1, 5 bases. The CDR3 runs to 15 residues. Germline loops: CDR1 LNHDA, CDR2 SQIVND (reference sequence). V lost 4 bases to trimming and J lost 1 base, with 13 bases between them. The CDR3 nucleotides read TGTGCCAGTAGTACCCAGGGTCACGGGAACACTGAAGCTTTCTTT. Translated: CASSTQGHGNTEAFF.

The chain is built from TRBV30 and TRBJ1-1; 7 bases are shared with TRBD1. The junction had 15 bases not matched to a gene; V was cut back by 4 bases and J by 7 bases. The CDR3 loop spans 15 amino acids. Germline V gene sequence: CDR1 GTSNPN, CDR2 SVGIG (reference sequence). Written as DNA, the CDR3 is TGTGCCTGGACCAATAAAGGGGGCGTATTGGGTGAAGCTTTCTTT. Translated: CAWTNKGGVLGEAFF.